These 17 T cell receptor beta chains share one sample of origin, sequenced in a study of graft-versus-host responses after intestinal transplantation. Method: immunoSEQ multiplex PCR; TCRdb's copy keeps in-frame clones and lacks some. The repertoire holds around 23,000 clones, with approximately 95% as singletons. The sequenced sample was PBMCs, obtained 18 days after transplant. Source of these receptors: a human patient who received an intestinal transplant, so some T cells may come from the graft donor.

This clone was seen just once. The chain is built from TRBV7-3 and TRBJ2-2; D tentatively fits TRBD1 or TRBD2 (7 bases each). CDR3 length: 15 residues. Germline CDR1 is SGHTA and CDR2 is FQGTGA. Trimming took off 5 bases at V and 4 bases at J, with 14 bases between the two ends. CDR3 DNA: TGTGCCAGCAGCCGACAGGGAGGGAGCACCGGGGAGCTGTTTTTT. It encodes CASSRQGGSTGELFF.

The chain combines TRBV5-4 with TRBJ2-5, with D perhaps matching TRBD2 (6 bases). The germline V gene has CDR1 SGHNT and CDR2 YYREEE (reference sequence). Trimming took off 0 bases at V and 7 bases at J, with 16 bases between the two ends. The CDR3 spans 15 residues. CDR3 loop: CASSLGDGAGGTQYF. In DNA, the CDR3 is TGTGCCAGCAGCTTGGGGGACGGGGCCGGGGGGACCCAGTACTTC.

CDR3 protein: CASSLRGYEQYF. The CDR3, as DNA: TGTGCCAGCAGCCTACGGGGCTACGAGCAGTACTTC. J is TRBJ2-7 and V is TRBV7-6; TRBD2 is a possible D gene (5 bases). The germline V gene encodes CDR1 SGHVS and CDR2 FNYEAQ. This CDR3 contains 12 residues. Trimming took 5 bases from V and 3 from J, leaving 8 bases between them.

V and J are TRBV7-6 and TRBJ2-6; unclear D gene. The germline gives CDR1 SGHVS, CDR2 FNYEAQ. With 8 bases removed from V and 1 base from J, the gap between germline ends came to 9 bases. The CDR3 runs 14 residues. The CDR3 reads CASGWGSGANVLTF. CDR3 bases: TGTGCCAGCGGGTGGGGTTCTGGGGCCAACGTCCTGACTTTC.

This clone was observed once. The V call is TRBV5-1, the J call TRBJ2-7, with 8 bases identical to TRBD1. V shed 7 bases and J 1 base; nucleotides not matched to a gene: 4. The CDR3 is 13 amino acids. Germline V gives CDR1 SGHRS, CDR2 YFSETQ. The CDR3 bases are TGCGCCAGCCAAGGACAGGGATCCTACGAGCAGTACTTC. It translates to CASQGQGSYEQYF.

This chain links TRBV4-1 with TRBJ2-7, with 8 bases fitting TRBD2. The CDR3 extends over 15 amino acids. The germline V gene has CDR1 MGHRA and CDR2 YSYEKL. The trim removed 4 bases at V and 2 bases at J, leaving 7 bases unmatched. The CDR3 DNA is TGCGCCAGCAGCCTTCACCTCGGGGGGGCCTACGAGCAGTACTTC. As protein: CASSLHLGGAYEQYF.

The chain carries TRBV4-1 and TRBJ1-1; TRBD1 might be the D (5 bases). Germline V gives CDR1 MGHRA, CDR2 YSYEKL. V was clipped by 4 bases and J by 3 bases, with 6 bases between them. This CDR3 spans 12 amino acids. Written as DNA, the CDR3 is TGCGCCAGCAGCCGGGGGTACACTGAAGCTTTCTTT. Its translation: CASSRGYTEAFF.

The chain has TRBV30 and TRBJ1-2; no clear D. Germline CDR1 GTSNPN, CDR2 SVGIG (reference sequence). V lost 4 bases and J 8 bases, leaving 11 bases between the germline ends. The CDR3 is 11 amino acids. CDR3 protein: CAWIVGRGYTF. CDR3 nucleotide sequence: TGTGCCTGGATTGTGGGTCGAGGCTACACCTTC.

This chain's CDR3 is CASSPTGVGYGYTF. The CDR3 DNA is TGTGCCAGTTCCCCCACGGGGGTTGGCTATGGCTACACCTTC. V usage is TRBV19 and J usage is TRBJ1-2, with TRBD1 as a possible D gene (5 bases). With 8 bases removed from V and 4 bases from J, the gap between germline ends came to 17 bases. Looked up from germline, CDR1 is LNHDA and CDR2 is SQIVND (reference sequence). The CDR3 is made up of 14 amino acids.

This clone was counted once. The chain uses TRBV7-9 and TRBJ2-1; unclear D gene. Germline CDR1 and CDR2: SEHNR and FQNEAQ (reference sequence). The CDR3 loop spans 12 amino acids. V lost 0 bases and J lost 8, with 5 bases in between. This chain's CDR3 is CASSLAVDEQFF. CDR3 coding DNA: TGTGCCAGCAGCTTAGCCGTTGATGAGCAGTTCTTC.

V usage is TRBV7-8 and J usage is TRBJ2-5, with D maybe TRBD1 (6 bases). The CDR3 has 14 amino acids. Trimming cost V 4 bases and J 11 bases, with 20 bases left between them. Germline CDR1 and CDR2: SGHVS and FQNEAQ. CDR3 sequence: CASSSPRDTVEQYF. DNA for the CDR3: TGTGCCAGCAGCTCCCCCCGGGACACCGTGGAGCAGTACTTC.

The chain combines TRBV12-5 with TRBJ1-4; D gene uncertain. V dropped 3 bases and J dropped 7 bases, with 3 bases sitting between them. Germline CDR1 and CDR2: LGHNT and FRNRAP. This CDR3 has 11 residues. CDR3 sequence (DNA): TGTGCTAGTGGTTTAGCTGAAAAACTGTTTTTT. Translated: CASGLAEKLFF.

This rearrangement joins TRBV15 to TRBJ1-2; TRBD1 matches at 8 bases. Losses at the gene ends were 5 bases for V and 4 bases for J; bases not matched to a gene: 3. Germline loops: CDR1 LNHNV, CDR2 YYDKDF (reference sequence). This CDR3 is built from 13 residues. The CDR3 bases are TGTGCCACCAGCCGGACAGGGTTCTATGGCTACACCTTC. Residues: CATSRTGFYGYTF.

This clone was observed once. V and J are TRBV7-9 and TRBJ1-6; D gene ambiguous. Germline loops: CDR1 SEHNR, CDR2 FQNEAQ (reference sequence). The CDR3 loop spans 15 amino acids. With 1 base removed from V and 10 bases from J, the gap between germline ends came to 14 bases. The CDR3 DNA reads TGTGCCAGCAGCTTAGATCCGGGAAGAGTATCACCCCTCCACTTT. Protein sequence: CASSLDPGRVSPLHF.

The CDR3 region is CASGRLYEQYF. The CDR3 DNA reads TGTGCCAGCGGGAGACTCTACGAGCAGTACTTC. V usage is TRBV25-1 and J usage is TRBJ2-7; a weak D match, TRBD2 (5 bases). CDR1 is MGHDK and CDR2 is SYGVNS in the germline V gene. Trimming took off 8 bases at V and 3 bases at J, with 8 bases between the two ends. The CDR3 sequence is 11 residues long.

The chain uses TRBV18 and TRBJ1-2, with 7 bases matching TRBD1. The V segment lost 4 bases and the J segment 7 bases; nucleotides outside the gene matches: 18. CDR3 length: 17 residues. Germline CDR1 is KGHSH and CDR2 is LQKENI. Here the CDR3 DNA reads TGTGCCAGCTCACTGCCGGGACAGTATGTCTCACGGGCTGGCTACACCTTC. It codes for CASSLPGQYVSRAGYTF.

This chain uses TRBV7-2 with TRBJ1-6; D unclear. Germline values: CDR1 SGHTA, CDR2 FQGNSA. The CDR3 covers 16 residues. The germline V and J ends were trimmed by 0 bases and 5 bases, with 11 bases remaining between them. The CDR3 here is CASSLALRGNNSPLHF. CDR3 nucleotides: TGTGCCAGCAGCTTAGCATTACGAGGAAATAATTCACCCCTCCACTTT.